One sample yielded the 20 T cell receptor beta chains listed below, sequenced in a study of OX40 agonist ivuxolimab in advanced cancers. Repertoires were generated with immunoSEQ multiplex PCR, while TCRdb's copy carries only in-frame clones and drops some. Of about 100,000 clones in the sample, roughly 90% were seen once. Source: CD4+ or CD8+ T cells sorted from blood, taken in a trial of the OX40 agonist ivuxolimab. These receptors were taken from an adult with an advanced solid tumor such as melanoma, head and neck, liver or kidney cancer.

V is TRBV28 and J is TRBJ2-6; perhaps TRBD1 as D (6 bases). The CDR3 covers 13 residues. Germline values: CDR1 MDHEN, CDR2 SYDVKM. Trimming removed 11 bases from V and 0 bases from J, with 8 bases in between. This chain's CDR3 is CAYRVSGANVLTF. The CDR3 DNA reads TGTGCCTACAGGGTCTCTGGGGCCAACGTCCTGACTTTC.

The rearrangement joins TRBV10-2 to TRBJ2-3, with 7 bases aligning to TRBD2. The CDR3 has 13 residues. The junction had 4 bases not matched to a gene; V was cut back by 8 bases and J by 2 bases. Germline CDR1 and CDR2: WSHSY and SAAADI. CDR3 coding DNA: TGCGCCAGCCGTCTAGCGGTCACAGATACGCAGTATTTT. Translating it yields CASRLAVTDTQYF.

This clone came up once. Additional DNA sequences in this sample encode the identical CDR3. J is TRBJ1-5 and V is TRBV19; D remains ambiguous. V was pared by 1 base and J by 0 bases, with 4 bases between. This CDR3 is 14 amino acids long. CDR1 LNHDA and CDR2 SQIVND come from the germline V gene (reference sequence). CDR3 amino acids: CASSIVGSNQPQHF. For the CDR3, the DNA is TGTGCCAGTAGTATAGTGGGTAGCAATCAGCCCCAGCATTTT.

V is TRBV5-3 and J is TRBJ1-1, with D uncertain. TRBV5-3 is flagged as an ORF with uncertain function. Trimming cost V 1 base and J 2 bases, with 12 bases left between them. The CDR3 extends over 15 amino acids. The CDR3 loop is CARSLYRISNTEAFF. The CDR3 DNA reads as TGTGCCAGAAGCTTGTACCGGATAAGCAACACTGAAGCTTTCTTT.

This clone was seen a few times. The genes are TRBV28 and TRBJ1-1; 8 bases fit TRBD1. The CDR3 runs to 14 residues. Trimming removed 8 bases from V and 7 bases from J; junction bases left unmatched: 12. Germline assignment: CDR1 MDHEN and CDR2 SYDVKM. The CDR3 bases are TGTGCCAGCCTAGCCCTCCCAGGACAGGGTGAAGCTTTCTTT. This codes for CASLALPGQGEAFF.

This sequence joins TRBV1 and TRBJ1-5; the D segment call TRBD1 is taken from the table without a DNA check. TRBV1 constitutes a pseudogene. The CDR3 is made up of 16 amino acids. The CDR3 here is CTSSQENYRYNQPQHF. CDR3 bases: TGCACCAGCAGCCAAGAAAACTACAGGTACAATCAGCCCCAGCATTTT.

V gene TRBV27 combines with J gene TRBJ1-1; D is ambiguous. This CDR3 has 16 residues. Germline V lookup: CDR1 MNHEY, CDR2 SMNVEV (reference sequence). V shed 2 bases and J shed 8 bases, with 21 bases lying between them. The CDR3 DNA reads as TGTGCCAGCAGTTTACGGGGAACCCACCCCCTTGGCGAAGCTTTCTTT. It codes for CASSLRGTHPLGEAFF.

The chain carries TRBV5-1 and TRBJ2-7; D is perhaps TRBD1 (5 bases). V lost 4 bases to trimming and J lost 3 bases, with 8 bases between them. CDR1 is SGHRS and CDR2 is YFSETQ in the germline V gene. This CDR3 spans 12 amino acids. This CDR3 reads CASSTRDYEQYF. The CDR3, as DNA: TGCGCCAGCAGCACCAGGGACTACGAGCAGTACTTC.

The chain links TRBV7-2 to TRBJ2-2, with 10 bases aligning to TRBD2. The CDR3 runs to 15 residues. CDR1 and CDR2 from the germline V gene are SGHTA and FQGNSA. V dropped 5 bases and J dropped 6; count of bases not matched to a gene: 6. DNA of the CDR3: TGTGCCAGCAGCAGGGAGGGGACTAGCGCCGGGGAGCTGTTTTTT. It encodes CASSREGTSAGELFF.

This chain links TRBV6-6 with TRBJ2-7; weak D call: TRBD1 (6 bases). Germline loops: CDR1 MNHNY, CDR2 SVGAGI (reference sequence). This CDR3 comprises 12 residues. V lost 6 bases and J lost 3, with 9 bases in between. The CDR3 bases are TGTGCCAGCAGACAGGGAGACTACGAGCAGTACTTC. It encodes CASRQGDYEQYF.

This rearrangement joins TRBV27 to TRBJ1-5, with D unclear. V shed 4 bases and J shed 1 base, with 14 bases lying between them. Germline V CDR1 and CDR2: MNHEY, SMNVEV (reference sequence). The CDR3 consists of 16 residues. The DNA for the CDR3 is TGTGCCAGCAGTTCGTCTTGGGTGGGGAGCAATCAGCCCCAGCATTTT. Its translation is CASSSSWVGSNQPQHF.

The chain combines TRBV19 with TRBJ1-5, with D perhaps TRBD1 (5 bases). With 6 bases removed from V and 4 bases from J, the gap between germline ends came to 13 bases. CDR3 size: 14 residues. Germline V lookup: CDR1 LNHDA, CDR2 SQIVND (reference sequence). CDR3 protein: CASSRLGGNQPQHF. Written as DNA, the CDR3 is TGTGCCAGTAGCCGGTTGGGGGGAAATCAGCCCCAGCATTTT.

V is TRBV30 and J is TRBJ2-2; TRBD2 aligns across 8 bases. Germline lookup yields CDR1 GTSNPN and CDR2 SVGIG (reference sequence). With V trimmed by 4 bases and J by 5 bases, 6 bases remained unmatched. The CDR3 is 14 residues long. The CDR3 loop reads CAWNAIAGTGELFF. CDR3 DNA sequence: TGTGCCTGGAACGCCATAGCGGGAACCGGGGAGCTGTTTTTT.

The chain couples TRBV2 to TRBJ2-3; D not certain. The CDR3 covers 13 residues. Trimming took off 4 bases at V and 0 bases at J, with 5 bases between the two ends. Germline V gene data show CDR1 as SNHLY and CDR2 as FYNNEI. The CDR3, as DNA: TGTGCCAGCAGTGCTACTAGCACAGATACGCAGTATTTT. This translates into CASSATSTDTQYF.

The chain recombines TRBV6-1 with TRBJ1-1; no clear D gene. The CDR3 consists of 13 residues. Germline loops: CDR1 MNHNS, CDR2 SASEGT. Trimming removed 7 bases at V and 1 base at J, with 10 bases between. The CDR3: CASNHPPNTEAFF. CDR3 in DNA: TGTGCCAGCAACCATCCCCCGAACACTGAAGCTTTCTTT.

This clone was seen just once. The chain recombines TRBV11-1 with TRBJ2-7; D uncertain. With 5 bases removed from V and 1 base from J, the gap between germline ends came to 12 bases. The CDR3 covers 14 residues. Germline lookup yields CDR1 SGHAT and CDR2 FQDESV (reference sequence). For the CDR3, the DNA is TGTGCCAGCAGCCAGGACGTGGTATCCTACGAGCAGTACTTC. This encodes CASSQDVVSYEQYF.

In nucleotides, the CDR3 is TGTGCCTGGAGTCTCCAGTCCTATGGCTACACCTTC. This codes for CAWSLQSYGYTF. The chain carries TRBV30 and TRBJ1-2; D uncertain. Germline V gene lookup returns CDR1 GTSNPN and CDR2 SVGIG (reference sequence). Deletions cut 2 bases from V and 4 bases from J, with 8 bases between. There are 12 residues in the CDR3.

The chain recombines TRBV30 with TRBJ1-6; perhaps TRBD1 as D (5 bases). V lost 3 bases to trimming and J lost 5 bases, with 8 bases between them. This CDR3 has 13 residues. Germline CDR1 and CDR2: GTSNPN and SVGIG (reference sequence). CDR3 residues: CAWRGGDNSPLHF. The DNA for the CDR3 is TGTGCCTGGAGGGGGGGGGATAATTCACCCCTCCACTTT.

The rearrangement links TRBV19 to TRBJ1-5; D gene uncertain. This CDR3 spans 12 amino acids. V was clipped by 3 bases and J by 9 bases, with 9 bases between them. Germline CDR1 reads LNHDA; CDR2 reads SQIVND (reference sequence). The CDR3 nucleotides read TGTGCCAGTAGTATCATCCTCGGGCCCCAGCATTTT. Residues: CASSIILGPQHF.

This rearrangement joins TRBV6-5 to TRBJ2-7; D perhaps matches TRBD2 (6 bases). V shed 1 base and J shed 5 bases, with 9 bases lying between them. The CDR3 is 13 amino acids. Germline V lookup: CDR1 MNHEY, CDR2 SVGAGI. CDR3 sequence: CASSYFGGDEQYF. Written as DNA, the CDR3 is TGTGCCAGCAGTTACTTCGGGGGTGACGAGCAGTACTTC.